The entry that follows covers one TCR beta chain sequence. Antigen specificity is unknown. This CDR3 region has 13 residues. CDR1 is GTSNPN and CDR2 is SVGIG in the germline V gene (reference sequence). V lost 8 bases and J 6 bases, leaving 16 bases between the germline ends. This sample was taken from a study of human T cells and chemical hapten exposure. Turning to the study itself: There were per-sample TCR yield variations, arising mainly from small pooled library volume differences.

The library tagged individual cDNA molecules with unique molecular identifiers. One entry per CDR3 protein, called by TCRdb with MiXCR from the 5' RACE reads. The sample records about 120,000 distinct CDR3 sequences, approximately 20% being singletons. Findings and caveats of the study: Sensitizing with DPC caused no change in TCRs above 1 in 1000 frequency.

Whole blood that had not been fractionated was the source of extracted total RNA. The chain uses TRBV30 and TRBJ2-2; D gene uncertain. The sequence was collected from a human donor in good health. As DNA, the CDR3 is TGTGCCGTGCAAGGATCGTCTGCCGGGGAGCTGTTTTTT. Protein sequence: CAVQGSSAGELFF.